This TCR beta chain was identified during a study of T cells expressing NK-cell markers. Study background: There were seven HCMV-seropositive donors and one seronegative donor among the eight sequenced.

About this clonotype itself: The antigen is unknown.

Germline V gene lookup returns CDR1 SEHNR and CDR2 FQNEAQ (reference sequence). This CDR3 spans 17 amino acids. Study findings and constraints: Leadership of the CD3+CD56-NKG2C+ fraction also belonged to these clonotypes in several donors. The study found dominant NKG2C+ clonotypes at about 1.0-7.0% of CD8+ T cells in over 5 donors.

TCRdb reanalyzed the 5' RACE reads, giving one entry per CDR3 protein sequence and no DNA. The sample table includes 500,000 or so distinct CDR3 sequences. The chain carries TRBV7-9 and TRBJ2-1. The TCR originated in a man in his late teens or twenties in good health. Material: blood T cells: a sorted CD56 or NKG2C T cell subset, CD4+ or CD8+ T cells, or bulk PBMC T cells (not recorded which). CDR3 region: CASSSSGSGPAYNEQFF.